A selection of T cell receptor beta chains follows, all from one sample in a study of yellow fever vaccine responses in identical twins. One entry per CDR3 protein results from TCRdb running MiXCR on the RT-PCR reads. The sample has about 3,000 distinct CDR3 sequences; more than 70% are singletons. This specimen consisted of T cells from blood (PBMCs), unsorted or a sorted subset (not recorded which), obtained before or after yellow fever vaccination (not recorded which). The receptors were gathered from a woman aged 18-29 years who received the yellow fever vaccine. Both conserved end residues are part of each CDR3. Each record gives: clone size, D gene, V gene, J gene, CDR3 DNA, CDR3 protein. D genes are given only for firm matches. Clone size, where shown, is once, few, many, or a class for clones that have expanded.

>.|.|TRBV29-1|TRBJ2-1
TGCAGCGCCCAGGGAAGGGGAAACAATGAGCAGTTCTTC
CSAQGRGNNEQFF
>.|.|TRBV14|TRBJ2-7
TGTGCCAGCAGCCAATTGGTGTCGCAGGGGAACGAGCAGTACTTC
CASSQLVSQGNEQYF
>few|.|TRBV7-2|TRBJ2-1
TGTGCCAGCAGCGGAGACCCCTACAATGAGCAGTTCTTC
CASSGDPYNEQFF
>.|TRBD1|TRBV7-2|TRBJ2-3
TGTGCCAGCAGCTCCCAAGGACAGGGGGGGAATACGCAGTATTTT
CASSSQGQGGNTQYF
>.|TRBD1|TRBV2|TRBJ1-5
TGTGCCAGCAATGGACAGGGAGGTCAGCCCCAGCATTTT
CASNGQGGQPQHF
>.|.|TRBV6-5|TRBJ2-2
TGTGCCAGCAGTTCTTCAAACACCGGGGAGCTGTTTTTT
CASSSSNTGELFF
>.|.|TRBV18|TRBJ1-4
TGTGCCAGCCAGGGTGCCCTGAATGAAAAACTGTTTTTT
CASQGALNEKLFF
>.|.|TRBV10-1|TRBJ2-3
TGCGCCAGCAGTGAGGTGATTCCAGATACGCAGTATTTT
CASSEVIPDTQYF
>.|.|TRBV11-3|TRBJ1-5
TGTGCCAGCAGCTTAGTGTTGGCGGTCCCAGATCAGCCCCAGCATTTT
CASSLVLAVPDQPQHF
>.|TRBD1|TRBV10-1|TRBJ2-3
TGCGCCAGCAAGGACAGGGGCACAGATACGCAGTATTTT
CASKDRGTDTQYF
>once|TRBD2|TRBV28|TRBJ2-7
TGTGCCAGCAGTTTAATAGCGGGGGGGTCTTACGAGCAGTACTTC
CASSLIAGGSYEQYF
>.|TRBD2|TRBV11-3|TRBJ2-3
TGTGCCAGCAGCCGGACCGGGACTAGGGGCACAGATACGCAGTATTTT
CASSRTGTRGTDTQYF
>.|TRBD1|TRBV6-1|TRBJ1-5
TGTGCCAGCAGGGCAACGGGACAGGGGGCAAATCAGCCCCAGCATTTT
CASRATGQGANQPQHF
>.|TRBD2|TRBV2|TRBJ2-2
TGTGCCAGCAGGCGGACTAGCGGGACCGGGGAGCTGTTTTTT
CASRRTSGTGELFF
>.|TRBD1|TRBV2|TRBJ2-7
TGTGCCAGCAGGATCGACAGGGACACCTACGAGCAGTACTTC
CASRIDRDTYEQYF
>.|.|TRBV29-1|TRBJ2-7
TGCAGCGTTGAAGAAGTCCGGTCTGGAAGCGACGAGCAGTACTTC
CSVEEVRSGSDEQYF
>once|.|TRBV18|TRBJ2-7
TGTGCCAGCTCAGTCCTGGATAATTACGAGCAGTACTTC
CASSVLDNYEQYF
>few|.|TRBV11-3|TRBJ2-1
TGTGCCAGCAGCTTAGACAATGAGCAGTTCTTC
CASSLDNEQFF
>.|.|TRBV28|TRBJ1-1
TGTGCCAGCCGTACGGGGGGCACTGAAGCTTTCTTT
CASRTGGTEAFF
>.|.|TRBV29-1|TRBJ2-7
TGCAGCGTTGTAACAGGTACCTACGAGCAGTACTTC
CSVVTGTYEQYF
>few|.|TRBV13|TRBJ2-5
TGTGCCAGCAACCCCCCGTGGGAGACCCAGTACTTC
CASNPPWETQYF
>.|.|TRBV11-2|TRBJ2-3
TGTGCCAGCAGCCGACCGGGACTTCAAATCACAGATACGCAGTATTTT
CASSRPGLQITDTQYF
>.|.|TRBV10-3|TRBJ2-7
TGTGCCATCAGTGAGTCGGGCGGAGGTGCGTACGAGCAGTACTTC
CAISESGGGAYEQYF
>.|.|TRBV11-2|TRBJ2-7
TGTGCCAGCAGCTTATTGCTCTACGAGCAGTACTTC
CASSLLLYEQYF
>.|TRBD1|TRBV4-1|TRBJ2-7
TGCGCCAGCAGGAAGGGATCCGAGGACAGGACCTACGAGCAGTACTTC
CASRKGSEDRTYEQYF
>.|.|TRBV2|TRBJ1-3
TGTGCCAGCAGTGAAATACAGGTCTCAGCTGGAAACACCATATATTTT
CASSEIQVSAGNTIYF
>.|TRBD1|TRBV10-3|TRBJ1-1
TGTGCCATCAGGGAAGACAGGGCTACTGAAGCTTTCTTT
CAIREDRATEAFF
>.|.|TRBV12-3/TRBV12-4|TRBJ1-5
TGTGCCAGCAGCCCATCCCCCGATCAGCCCCAGCATTTT
CASSPSPDQPQHF
>.|.|TRBV28|TRBJ2-7
TGTGCCAGCAGTGCCCTCCTTAGCGGTCGGAACTACGAGCAGTACTTC
CASSALLSGRNYEQYF
>.|.|TRBV11-1|TRBJ1-1
TGTGCCAGCAGCGGTTTAGGTGAAGCTTTCTTT
CASSGLGEAFF
>.|.|TRBV7-2|TRBJ2-3
TGTGCCAGCAGCTTAGGAGGGGTGGGGAGCACAGATACGCAGTATTTT
CASSLGGVGSTDTQYF
>once|TRBD2|TRBV10-3|TRBJ2-7
TGTGCCATCAGTGAGTCTCGGGGGGGTTCAGCCTACGAGCAGTACTTC
CAISESRGGSAYEQYF
>once|.|TRBV10-3|TRBJ2-1
TGTGCCATCACCAAGGGGGATGAGCAGTTCTTC
CAITKGDEQFF
>.|TRBD1|TRBV6-1|TRBJ2-7
TGTGCCAGCAGGGGACAGGGGGCGTGGGAGCAGTACTTC
CASRGQGAWEQYF
>.|.|TRBV3-1|TRBJ1-2
TGTGCCAGCAGCCAAGAACCGAACTATGGCTACACCTTC
CASSQEPNYGYTF
>.|.|TRBV12-3/TRBV12-4|TRBJ2-1
TGTGCCAGCAGTTTAGGGGGGGCGGTATACAATGAGCAGTTCTTC
CASSLGGAVYNEQFF
>.|TRBD1|TRBV15|TRBJ1-3
TGTGCCACCAGCAGAGATCACGGGACAGGGACTGGAAACACCATATATTTT
CATSRDHGTGTGNTIYF
>.|.|TRBV3-1|TRBJ1-1
TGTGCCAGCAGCCAAGGACTCGGTGAAGCTTTCTTT
CASSQGLGEAFF
>.|TRBD1|TRBV11-3|TRBJ2-2
TGTGCCAGCAGTCCCTTTAGTGGACAGGGCACCGGGGAGCTGTTTTTT
CASSPFSGQGTGELFF
>.|.|TRBV7-8|TRBJ1-4
TGTGCCAGCAGCTTCCGGGGTCGGACTGAAAAACTGTTTTTT
CASSFRGRTEKLFF
>few|.|TRBV24-1|TRBJ2-3
TGTGCCACCAGTGAACGGGGGACAGATACGCAGTATTTT
CATSERGTDTQYF
>.|TRBD2|TRBV2|TRBJ2-3
TGTGCCAGCAGACTGGAAGCGGGAATGGCAGATACGCAGTATTTT
CASRLEAGMADTQYF
>.|TRBD1|TRBV6-5|TRBJ1-4
TGTGCCAGCAGTTATACTCGAGGGGGCGACGGTGAAAAACTGTTTTTT
CASSYTRGGDGEKLFF
>.|TRBD1|TRBV7-2|TRBJ1-2
TGTGCCAGCACCGAAGGAGGGGGCTCATATGGCTACACCTTC
CASTEGGGSYGYTF
>.|.|TRBV6-5|TRBJ2-7
TGTGCCAGCAGTTACTCGAGAGGGGTCGAGCAGTACTTC
CASSYSRGVEQYF
>.|TRBD1|TRBV6-2/TRBV6-3|TRBJ1-5
TGTGCCAGCTACGAGGGGCAGGGGGCGATATTTCAGCCCCAGCATTTT
CASYEGQGAIFQPQHF
>.|TRBD2|TRBV11-1|TRBJ2-1
TGTGCCAGCAGCCCGACTAGCGTCAGCTCCTACAATGAGCAGTTCTTC
CASSPTSVSSYNEQFF
>.|TRBD1|TRBV7-2|TRBJ2-5
TGTGCCAGCAGCCGGACACAGGGGGCGTTAGAGACCCAGTACTTC
CASSRTQGALETQYF
>.|TRBD1|TRBV2|TRBJ1-4
TGTGCCAGCAGTGCGGGACAGGGGAAAACAACTAATGAAAAACTGTTTTTT
CASSAGQGKTTNEKLFF
>.|.|TRBV7-9|TRBJ2-7
TGTGCCAGCAGCTTAGGTAGCGTATCCTACGAGCAGTACTTC
CASSLGSVSYEQYF
>.|TRBD2|TRBV11-1|TRBJ2-1
TGTGCCAGCAGCTCCGGGACTAGCGGGAGTTCTATTGATGAGCAGTTCTTC
CASSSGTSGSSIDEQFF
>.|TRBD1|TRBV2|TRBJ1-1
TGTGCCAGCAGTAAACAGGGGACTGAAGCTTTCTTT
CASSKQGTEAFF
>.|.|TRBV7-6|TRBJ1-2
TGTGCCAGCAGCTCCATGGCCCTTCACTATGGCTACACCTTC
CASSSMALHYGYTF